Listed here are 23 T cell receptor beta chains from one sample, sequenced in a study of cytomegalovirus exposure and HLA in healthy donors. PCR involved 60 Vbeta and 13 Jbeta primers. The protocol was immunoSEQ multiplex PCR, while the TCRdb copy is restricted to in-frame clones and leaves out a portion. The data contain about 120,000 clones, about 75% of them singletons. Specimen: PBMCs. All receptors derive from a woman aged 40-49 years in good health and CMV-seropositive.

The chain carries TRBV6-1 and TRBJ2-4; D unclear. Deletions cut 4 bases from V and 3 bases from J, with 13 bases between. The length of the CDR3 is 15 residues. Germline CDR1 MNHNS, CDR2 SASEGT. The CDR3 sequence: CASSAQDIGKNIQYF. The CDR3 DNA sequence: TGTGCCAGCAGTGCCCAGGATATAGGCAAAAACATTCAGTACTTC.

This clone occurred a few times. This chain connects TRBV29-1 to TRBJ2-5; 7 positions match TRBD2. V was pared by 6 bases and J by 1 base, with 8 bases of the junction left unmatched. The germline V gene has CDR1 SQVTM and CDR2 ANQGSEA. This CDR3 region has 14 residues. The CDR3 sequence is CSVGGPSGQETQYF. The CDR3 nucleotides are TGCAGCGTGGGAGGGCCTAGCGGCCAAGAGACCCAGTACTTC.

This rearrangement joins TRBV12-5 to TRBJ1-3, with D maybe TRBD1 (5 bases). Trimming shortened V by 7 bases and J by 0 bases, and 13 bases separated the two germline ends. This CDR3 contains 15 residues. Germline V gene lookup returns CDR1 LGHNT and CDR2 FRNRAP. For the CDR3, the DNA is TGTGCTAGTGAGATTCAGGGATACTCTGGAAACACCATATATTTT. Amino acid sequence: CASEIQGYSGNTIYF. Filled out from reference TRBV12-5 and TRBJ1-3, the complete variable domain reads DARVTQTPRHKVTEMGQEVTMRCQPILGHNTVFWYRQTMMQGLELLAYFRNRAPLDDSGMPKDRFSAEMPDATLATLKIQPSEPRDSAVYFCASEIQGYSGNTIYFGEGSWLTVV.

This clone was observed a handful of times. The chain couples TRBV27 to TRBJ2-7; 9 positions agree with TRBD1. V was pared by 3 bases and J by 4 bases, with 7 bases of the junction left unmatched. Germline CDR1 is MNHEY and CDR2 is SMNVEV (reference sequence). The CDR3 is made up of 15 amino acids. The CDR3, as DNA: TGTGCCAGCAGTTTTGGGACAGGGCTGGGGTACGAGCAGTACTTC. Protein: CASSFGTGLGYEQYF.

This clone was detected only a few times. The chain carries TRBV9 and TRBJ2-5, with 7 bases fitting TRBD1. The CDR3 contains 15 residues. The germline CDR1 and CDR2 sequences are SGDLS and YYNGEE. V lost 2 bases to trimming and J lost 5 bases; unmatched junction nucleotides: 9. As DNA, the CDR3 is TGTGCCAGCAGCGTTCGGGACAGCCCTTGGGAGACCCAGTACTTC. Translating it yields CASSVRDSPWETQYF.

The chain joins TRBV25-1 to TRBJ2-2; TRBD1 aligns across 8 bases. The V and J ends lost 1 base and 2 bases, in that order; junction bases with no gene match: 3. Germline loops: CDR1 MGHDK, CDR2 SYGVNS. The CDR3 covers 16 residues. In nucleotides, the CDR3 is TGTGCCAGCAGTGAATTCAGGGGGCCAAACACCGGGGAGCTGTTTTTT. Protein sequence: CASSEFRGPNTGELFF.

V usage is TRBV19 and J usage is TRBJ1-4; a possible D gene is TRBD1 (6 bases). Per the germline V gene, CDR1 is LNHDA and CDR2 is SQIVND (reference sequence). The CDR3 contains 15 residues. Trimming took off 8 bases at V and 5 bases at J, with 18 bases between the two ends. The CDR3 loop reads CASGLGRGTNEKLFF. Here the CDR3 DNA reads TGTGCCAGTGGGCTTGGCAGGGGAACCAATGAAAAACTGTTTTTT.

This chain uses TRBV2 with TRBJ1-5, with unresolved D. The CDR3 length is 15 residues. Between the trimmed V and J ends, which lost 7 bases and 6 bases, there was a span of 19 bases. Germline CDR1 is SNHLY and CDR2 is FYNNEI. CDR3: CASTRSEGLGQPQHF. The CDR3 DNA reads as TGTGCCAGCACCAGAAGTGAGGGATTGGGTCAGCCCCAGCATTTT.

This clone was found a few times. The chain uses TRBV5-1 and TRBJ1-1, with 8 bases identical to TRBD1. Germline lookup yields CDR1 SGHRS and CDR2 YFSETQ. The V gene end was trimmed by 1 base and the J gene end by 7 bases; junction bases not matched to a gene: 6. This CDR3 is 14 amino acids long. The DNA for the CDR3 is TGCGCCAGCAGCTTGCCCAGGGGGCGCGATGAAGCTTTCTTT. Translated, it gives CASSLPRGRDEAFF.

A few counts support this clone. This rearrangement joins TRBV19 to TRBJ2-5, with unresolved D. The CDR3 is made up of 14 amino acids. Germline values: CDR1 LNHDA, CDR2 SQIVND (reference sequence). Trimming cost V 1 base and J 2 bases, with 8 bases left between them. CDR3 sequence: CASSIANRQETQYF. Written as DNA, the CDR3 is TGTGCCAGTAGTATAGCGAACAGACAAGAGACCCAGTACTTC.

This clone has just a few counts. The chain combines TRBV5-1 with TRBJ2-6; 7 nucleotides agree with TRBD1. J was trimmed by 0 bases and V by 0 bases; bases with no gene match: 3. Looked up from germline, CDR1 is SGHRS and CDR2 is YFSETQ. The CDR3 is 17 amino acids. The chain's CDR3 is CASSLVQGISGANVLTF. In DNA, the CDR3 is TGCGCCAGCAGCTTGGTACAGGGGATCTCTGGGGCCAACGTCCTGACTTTC.

The chain links TRBV6-6 to TRBJ2-7; D gene unclear. V was trimmed by 6 bases and J by 0 bases, leaving 12 bases between them. The CDR3 has 14 amino acids. Germline values: CDR1 MNHNY, CDR2 SVGAGI (reference sequence). The CDR3 sequence is CASSHRPSSYEQYF. DNA of the CDR3: TGTGCCAGCAGCCACCGCCCGAGCTCCTACGAGCAGTACTTC.

V is TRBV5-1 and J is TRBJ2-3; TRBD2 matches at 9 bases. After removal of 0 bases from V and 2 bases from J, the junction contained 1 base not matched to a gene. This CDR3 region has 15 residues. Germline CDR1 reads SGHRS; CDR2 reads YFSETQ. DNA for the CDR3: TGCGCCAGCAGCTTGGAGCGGGGGGACACAGATACGCAGTATTTT. Residues: CASSLERGDTDTQYF.

The CDR3 reads CASSNEVTGGPWRTGELFF. CDR3 in DNA: TGTGCCAGCAGCAATGAGGTAACGGGGGGGCCCTGGCGCACCGGGGAGCTGTTTTTT. This rearrangement joins TRBV21-1 to TRBJ2-2; the listed D gene, TRBD2, was not tested against the DNA. TRBV21-1 is given as a pseudogene. The CDR3 has 19 residues.

The rearrangement joins TRBV7-8 to TRBJ1-3; tentative D call: TRBD1 (6 bases). The CDR3 is made up of 14 amino acids. Germline V gene data show CDR1 as SGHVS and CDR2 as FQNEAQ. Trimming stripped 5 bases from V and 1 base from J, with 9 bases between. The CDR3 DNA reads TGTGCCAGCAGCCAACAGGGATCTGGAAACACCATATATTTT. Protein product: CASSQQGSGNTIYF.

This chain links TRBV10-3 with TRBJ2-2; 7 bases are a match to TRBD1. Germline V CDR1 and CDR2: ENHRY, SYGVKD. The CDR3 covers 16 residues. The ends lost 3 bases at V and 5 bases at J; junction bases unmatched: 9. The CDR3 protein is CAISDPRQGGTGELFF. CDR3 coding DNA: TGTGCCATCAGTGACCCTCGACAGGGCGGGACCGGGGAGCTGTTTTTT.

J is TRBJ1-5 and V is TRBV12-2; the table assigns TRBD1, which was not confirmed against the DNA. TRBV12-2 is a known pseudogene. The CDR3 covers 19 residues. CDR3 DNA sequence: TGTGCAAGTCGCCCACGAGTATTCTACGGGACAAAACTTCATCAGCCCCAGCATTTT. It codes for CASRPRVFYGTKLHQPQHF.

This clone occurred once. The chain joins TRBV21-1 to TRBJ2-7; the D call TRBD1 from the table was never checked on the DNA. TRBV21-1 is a pseudogene segment. This CDR3 has 13 amino acids. Here the CDR3 DNA reads TGTGCCAGCGGTGACAGGGACCACTACGAGCAGTACTTC. It translates to CASGDRDHYEQYF.

The J gene is TRBJ1-2, the V gene TRBV18, with a possible D match to TRBD1 (5 bases). The CDR3 runs 13 residues. Trimming took off 2 bases at V and 4 bases at J, with 8 bases between the two ends. Germline V gives CDR1 KGHSH, CDR2 LQKENI. The CDR3 is CASSPVGGYGYTF. The DNA of the CDR3 is TGTGCCAGCTCACCAGTGGGGGGCTATGGCTACACCTTC.

The CDR3 spells CAISESRGETYGYTF. For the CDR3, the DNA is TGTGCCATCAGTGAGTCACGGGGGGAGACCTATGGCTACACCTTC. The rearrangement uses TRBV10-3 and TRBJ1-2; TRBD1 might be the D (5 bases). This CDR3 has 15 residues. V lost 0 bases and J 4 bases, leaving 12 bases between the germline ends. Germline CDR1 ENHRY, CDR2 SYGVKD.

The CDR3, as DNA: TGTGCCAGCAGCTTAGACGAGCATTTCTATGGCTACACCTTC. This translates into CASSLDEHFYGYTF. V usage is TRBV11-2 and J usage is TRBJ1-2, with D unresolved. CDR3 length: 14 residues. CDR1 and CDR2 (germline): SGHAT, FQNNGV. V was shortened by 0 bases and J by 4 bases, with 9 bases between the two germline ends.

The chain carries TRBV19 and TRBJ1-1; TRBD1 matches at 7 bases. The J segment lost 1 base and the V segment lost 10 bases, leaving 9 bases of the junction unmatched. Germline CDR1 reads LNHDA; CDR2 reads SQIVND (reference sequence). The CDR3 is made up of 14 amino acids. CDR3 sequence: CATFDRARNTEAFF. The CDR3 nucleotides are TGTGCCACTTTTGACAGGGCGCGGAACACTGAAGCTTTCTTT.

V gene TRBV5-4 combines with J gene TRBJ1-1; 7 nucleotides align to TRBD1. Trimming at V came to 1 base and at J to 4 bases, leaving 1 base not matched to a gene. The CDR3 has 13 amino acids. Germline CDR1 reads SGHNT; CDR2 reads YYREEE (reference sequence). The CDR3 DNA follows: TGTGCCAGCAGCTTGTCAGGGGGCACTGAAGCTTTCTTT. Encoded protein: CASSLSGGTEAFF.